This T cell receptor (beta chain) derives from a study of T cells after yellow fever vaccination. Study results and caveats: Clones from primary vaccination mostly reappeared after the booster (roughly 95% CD4, approximately 86% CD8).

This clonotype was seen more than once but under ten times. Its antigen is as yet unknown. V lost 6 bases to trimming and J lost 7 bases, with 15 bases between them. The CDR3 contains 14 residues. Germline V gene data show CDR1 as SGHTA and CDR2 as FQGTGA. Production of TCR cDNA was by 5'RACE template switching, which also added a universal primer site and UMIs. TCRdb itself ran the 5' RACE reads through MiXCR, one entry per CDR3 protein. The sample lists fewer than 400,000 distinct CDR3 sequences; more than 5.5% were seen once. Here the sequenced sample was PBMCs, taken 5 days after the yellow fever booster vaccination. The V call is TRBV7-3, the J call TRBJ2-2; D is unclear. This clonotype was sampled from a man aged 30 to 39 who received the YFV17D yellow fever vaccine. Written as DNA, the CDR3 is TGTGCCAGCAGTCGAGAGACCCCCTACGGGGAGCTGTTTTTT. It codes for CASSRETPYGELFF.